This TCR beta chain derives from a study of blood T cell repertoires in COVID-19. CDR1 and CDR2 from the germline V gene are KGHDR and SFDVKD. CDR3 length: 20 amino acids. The V end lost 2 bases, the J end lost 3 bases, and 28 bases lay between the germline ends. Here immunoSEQ multiplex PCR was the method, and the copy in TCRdb shows in-frame clones only, minus some. The sample records approximately 120,000 clones, about nine tenths being singletons. The source is a human donor in a cohort sampled during active COVID-19. Sequenced input: peripheral blood. The V and J genes are TRBV24-1 and TRBJ2-7, with D tentatively TRBD2 (6 bases). The CDR3 sequence is CATSDCSTSSTPQEDYEQYF. The CDR3 nucleotides are TGTGCCACCAGTGATTGCAGTACTAGCTCTACCCCCCAGGAGGACTACGAGCAGTACTTC.